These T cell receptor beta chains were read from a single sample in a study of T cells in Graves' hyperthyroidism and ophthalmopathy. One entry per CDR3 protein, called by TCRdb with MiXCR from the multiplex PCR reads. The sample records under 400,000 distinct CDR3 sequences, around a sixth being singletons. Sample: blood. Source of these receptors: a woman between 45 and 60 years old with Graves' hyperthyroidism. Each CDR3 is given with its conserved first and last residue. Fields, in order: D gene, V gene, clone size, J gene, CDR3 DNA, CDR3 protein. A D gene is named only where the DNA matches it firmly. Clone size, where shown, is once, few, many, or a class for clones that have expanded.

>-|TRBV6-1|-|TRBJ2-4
TGTGCCAGCTCGGCAGTAGCCAAAAACATTCAGTACTTC
CASSAVAKNIQYF
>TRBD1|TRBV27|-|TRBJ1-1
TGTGCCAGCAGTTCCGGACAGGGCTGGACTGAAGCTTTCTTT
CASSSGQGWTEAFF
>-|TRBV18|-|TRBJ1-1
TGTGCCAGCCCACCCGGGAACACTGAAGCTTTCTTT
CASPPGNTEAFF
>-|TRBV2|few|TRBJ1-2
TGTGCCAGCAGTGAAAGGCGGCAGGGGATTGGCTACACCTTC
CASSERRQGIGYTF
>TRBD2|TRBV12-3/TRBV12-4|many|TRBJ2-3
TGTGCCAGCAGTTACCGAGCGGGGAACACAGATACGCAGTATTTT
CASSYRAGNTDTQYF
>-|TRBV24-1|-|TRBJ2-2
TGTGCCACCAGTGACCAGGAAAACACCGGGGAGCTGTTTTTT
CATSDQENTGELFF
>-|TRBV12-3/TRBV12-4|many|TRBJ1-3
TGTGCCAGCAGCCCCCCTTGGTCTGGAAACACCATATATTTT
CASSPPWSGNTIYF
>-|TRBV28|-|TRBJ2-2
TGTGCCAGCAGTCCCGAGACAGCGAACACCGGGGAGCTGTTTTTT
CASSPETANTGELFF
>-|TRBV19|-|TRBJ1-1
TGTGCCAGTAGTACACAGGCGATCATGAACACTGAAGCTTTCTTT
CASSTQAIMNTEAFF
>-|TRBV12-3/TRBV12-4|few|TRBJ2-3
TGTGCCAGCAGTTTAATCTGGCTGGGGCGGGTGGGAGATACGCAGTATTTT
CASSLIWLGRVGDTQYF
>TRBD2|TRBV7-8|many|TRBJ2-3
TGTGCCAGCAGCTTAGGGGGGGGACTAGCGTGGGAGGATACGCAGTATTTT
CASSLGGGLAWEDTQYF
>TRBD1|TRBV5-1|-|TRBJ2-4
TGCGCCAGCAGCCAGGGACAGGGGGACAGGGCGAGCATTCAGTACTTC
CASSQGQGDRASIQYF
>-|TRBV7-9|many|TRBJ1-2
TGTGCCAGCAGCCGGGACACTTATCCCCCTAACTATGGCTACACCTTC
CASSRDTYPPNYGYTF
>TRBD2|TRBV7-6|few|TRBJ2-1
TGTGCCAGCAGCTCCCCCCGGACTAGCGGTTATCACTACAATGAGCAGTTCTTC
CASSSPRTSGYHYNEQFF
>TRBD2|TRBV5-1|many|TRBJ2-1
TGCGCCAGCAGCCCCACTAGCGGGACCCCCAATGAGCAGTTCTTC
CASSPTSGTPNEQFF
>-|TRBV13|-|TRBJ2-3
TGTGCCAGCAGCGTCGATATTAGCACAGATACGCAGTATTTT
CASSVDISTDTQYF
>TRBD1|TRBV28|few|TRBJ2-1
TGTGCCAGCAGTTTACCCTCGACAGGGTATGAGCAGTTCTTC
CASSLPSTGYEQFF
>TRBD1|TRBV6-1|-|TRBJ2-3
TGTGCCAGCAGGACGGGACAGGGGGCACACGATACGCAGTATTTT
CASRTGQGAHDTQYF
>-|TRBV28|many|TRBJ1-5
TGTGCCAGCAGTTTACTCTCAATCAAGGACCCCAATCAGCCCCAGCATTTT
CASSLLSIKDPNQPQHF
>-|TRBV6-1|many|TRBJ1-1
TGTGCCAGCACCGAAGGGTCGATGAACACTGAAGCTTTCTTT
CASTEGSMNTEAFF
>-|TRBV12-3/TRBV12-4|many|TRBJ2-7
TGTGCCAGCAGTAGGAGGGACTACGAGCAGTACTTC
CASSRRDYEQYF
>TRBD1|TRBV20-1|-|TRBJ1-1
TGCAGTGCTAGAGGAAGCAGGGGGGTTACTGAAGCTTTCTTT
CSARGSRGVTEAFF
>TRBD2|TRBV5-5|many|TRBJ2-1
TGTGCCAGCAGCTTTGGCGGGGGGACTTACAATGAGCAGTTCTTC
CASSFGGGTYNEQFF
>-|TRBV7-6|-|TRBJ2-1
TGTGCCAGCAGATCCGGGGGGCACAATGAGCAGTTCTTC
CASRSGGHNEQFF
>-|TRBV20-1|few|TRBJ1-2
TGCAGTGCCGGCGGTGGGGGGAATGGTGGCTACACCTTC
CSAGGGGNGGYTF
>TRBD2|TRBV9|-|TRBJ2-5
TGTGCCAGCAGCGGGGAGGGCCTGTACCAAGAGACCCAGTACTTC
CASSGEGLYQETQYF
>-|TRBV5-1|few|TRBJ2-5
TGCGCCAGCAGCGGGACGACCCAAGAGACCCAGTACTTC
CASSGTTQETQYF
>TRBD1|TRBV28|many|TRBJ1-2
TGTGCCAGCAGAAAACAGGGGGCGGAAGGCTACACCTTC
CASRKQGAEGYTF
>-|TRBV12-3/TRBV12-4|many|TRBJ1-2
TGTGCCAGCAGTCCCCAGGAGAAGGGCAATAATGGCTACACCTTC
CASSPQEKGNNGYTF
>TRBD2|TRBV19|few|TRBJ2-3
TGTGCTTCGACTAGCGGGAGTGCGGATACGCAGTATTTT
CASTSGSADTQYF
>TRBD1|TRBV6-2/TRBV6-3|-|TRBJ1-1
TGTGCCAGCAGTGGACAGGGGGCGCGGACTGAAGCTTTCTTT
CASSGQGARTEAFF
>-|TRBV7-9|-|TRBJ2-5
TGTGCCAGCAGCTACGGTGGAGAGACCCAGTACTTC
CASSYGGETQYF
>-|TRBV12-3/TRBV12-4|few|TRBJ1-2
TGTGCCAGCGGGGCCCTGACTGGTGGGGCTTTACGTGGCTACACCTTC
CASGALTGGALRGYTF
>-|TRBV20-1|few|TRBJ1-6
TGCAGTGCCGAGGGGCAGGGAAATTCACCCCTCCACTTT
CSAEGQGNSPLHF
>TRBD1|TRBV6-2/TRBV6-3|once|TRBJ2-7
TGTGCCAGCAGTTACGCGACAGGGGGAACCTACGAGCAGTACTTC
CASSYATGGTYEQYF
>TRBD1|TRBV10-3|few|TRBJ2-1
TGTGCCATCAGCATAGGGGGCCCCGGGTCGGATGAGCAGTTCTTC
CAISIGGPGSDEQFF
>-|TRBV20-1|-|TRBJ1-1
TGCAGTGCTAGAGGGAGGGACGTTGAAGCTTTCTTT
CSARGRDVEAFF
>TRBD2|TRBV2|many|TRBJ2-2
TGTGCCAGCAGTTACGAATCCCTAACTAGCGGGGGAAACACCGGGGAGCTGTTTTTT
CASSYESLTSGGNTGELFF
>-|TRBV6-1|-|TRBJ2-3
TGTGCCAGCAGTGAACAGGGGAGTTCCGGCACAGATACGCAGTATTTT
CASSEQGSSGTDTQYF
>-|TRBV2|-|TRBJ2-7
TGTGCCAGCAGCGGGGGCCGGGACCGCGAGCAGTACTTC
CASSGGRDREQYF
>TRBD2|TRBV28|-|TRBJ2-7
TGTGCCAGCAACCGGGGGGGGAGCGGGAGTACGTACGAGCAGTACTTC
CASNRGGSGSTYEQYF
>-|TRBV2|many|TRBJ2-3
TGTGCCAGCAGTGAGGGGCAAGTGGGCACAGATACGCAGTATTTT
CASSEGQVGTDTQYF
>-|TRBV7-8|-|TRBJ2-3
TGTGCCAGCAGCTTAGTTCCAGGCACAGATACGCAGTATTTT
CASSLVPGTDTQYF
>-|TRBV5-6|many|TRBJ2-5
TGTGCCAGCAGCTCGGACATCTCAGACCAAGAGACCCAGTACTTC
CASSSDISDQETQYF
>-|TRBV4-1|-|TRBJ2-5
TGCGCCAGCAGCCAGGCGGGGCTTCAAGAGACCCAGTACTTC
CASSQAGLQETQYF
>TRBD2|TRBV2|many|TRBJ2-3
TGTGCCAGCAGACGGACAGCGGGAGGTGCCACAGATACGCAGTATTTT
CASRRTAGGATDTQYF
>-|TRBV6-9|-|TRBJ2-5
TGTGCCAGCAGTTACTATAGGACAGCAGAGACCCAGCACTTC
CASSYYRTAETQHF
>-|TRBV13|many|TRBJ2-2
TGTGCCAGCAGCTCCCGTCCGAACACCGGGGAGCTGTTTTTT
CASSSRPNTGELFF
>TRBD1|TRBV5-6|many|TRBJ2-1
TGTGCCAGCAGCCCAGGACAGGGTTTGGAACAGTTCTTC
CASSPGQGLEQFF
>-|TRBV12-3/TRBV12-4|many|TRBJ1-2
TGTGCCAGCAGCAGAACGACAATAAACTATGGCTACACCTTC
CASSRTTINYGYTF
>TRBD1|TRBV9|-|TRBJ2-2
TGTGCCAGCAGCGGCCACCGGGACAGGATCACCGGGGAGCTGTTTTTT
CASSGHRDRITGELFF
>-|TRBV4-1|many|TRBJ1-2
TGCGCCAGCAGCCAAGATCAGGGCCTCTATGGCTACACCTTC
CASSQDQGLYGYTF
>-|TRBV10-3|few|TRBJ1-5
TGTGCCATCAGTGAGTCGATGGCCGCGGAAAATCAGCCCCAGCATTTT
CAISESMAAENQPQHF
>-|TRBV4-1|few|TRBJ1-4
TGCGCCAGCAGCCAAGATGCCCCAGGGTTGAGGGAAAAACTGTTTTTT
CASSQDAPGLREKLFF
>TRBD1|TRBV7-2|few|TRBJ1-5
TGTGCCAGCAGCACTGGACAGGGGGCACGTCAGCCCCAGCATTTT
CASSTGQGARQPQHF
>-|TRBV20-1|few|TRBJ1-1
TGCAGTGCTAGAGAGCCCCGGGGGGCGAACACTGAAGCTTTCTTT
CSAREPRGANTEAFF
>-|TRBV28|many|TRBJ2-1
TGTGCCAGCAGTTTAGGAGGGCCATCCTACAATGAGCAGTTCTTC
CASSLGGPSYNEQFF
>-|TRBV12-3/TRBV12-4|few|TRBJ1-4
TGTGCCAGCACCGAAGGGTTGGAAAAACTGTTTTTT
CASTEGLEKLFF
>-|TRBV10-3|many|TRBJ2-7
TGTGCCATCAGTGAGGGCGGCTACGAGCAGTACTTC
CAISEGGYEQYF